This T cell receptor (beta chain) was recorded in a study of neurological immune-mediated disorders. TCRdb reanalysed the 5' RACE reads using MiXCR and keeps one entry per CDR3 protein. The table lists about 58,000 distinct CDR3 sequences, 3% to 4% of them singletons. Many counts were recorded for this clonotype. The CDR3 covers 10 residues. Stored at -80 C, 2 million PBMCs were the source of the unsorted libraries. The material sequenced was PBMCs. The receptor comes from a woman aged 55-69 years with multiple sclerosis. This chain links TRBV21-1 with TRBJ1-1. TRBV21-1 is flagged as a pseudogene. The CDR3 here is CASFSAEAFF. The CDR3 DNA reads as TGTGCCAGCTTTAGTGCCGAAGCTTTCTTT.